This T cell receptor (beta chain) is from a study of T-cell reconstitution after alpha-beta-depleted transplantation in children. During its preparation, the TCRbeta library received unique molecular identifiers. TCRdb itself ran the PCR reads through MiXCR, one entry per CDR3 protein. Of about a million distinct CDR3 sequences listed, roughly 29% are singletons. This clonotype was detected a few times. CDR1 is SGHTA, CDR2 FQGTGA, per germline. V lost 6 bases and J lost 4; bases outside the gene matches: 8. The CDR3 runs 14 residues. This sequence was found in a boy younger than two who had a stem cell transplant for SCID, so the T cells may come from the graft donor. This chain uses TRBV7-3 with TRBJ1-1, with 7 bases aligning to TRBD1. The sample was PBMCs, mostly from graft donor cells, taken 360 days after TCRalphabeta/CD19-depleted stem cell transplant. The CDR3 spells CASRTTGASTEAFF. DNA of the CDR3: TGTGCCAGCAGAACAACAGGGGCATCCACTGAAGCTTTCTTT.